The 10 T cell receptor beta chains presented below share a single source sample, sequenced in a study of T cell responses to AZD1222 COVID-19 vaccine. Sequencing was performed with immunoSEQ multiplex PCR; in TCRdb, only in-frame clones are kept and a portion is missing. The data show 90,000 to 150,000 clones, approximately 92% seen once. The material sequenced was peripheral blood, taken 28 days after the second dose of the MenACWY control vaccine. The source is an adult who received the MenACWY meningococcal vaccine as a control.

The chain carries TRBV6-2 or TRBV6-3 and TRBJ2-3; 10 bases align to TRBD2. From germline, CDR1 is MNHEY and CDR2 SVGEGT. V lost 5 bases, J lost 4 bases, and 6 bases stayed unmatched. The CDR3 is made up of 15 amino acids. The CDR3 nucleotides read TGTGCCAGCAGTCCAAGCGGGGGGGCCTCAGATACGCAGTATTTT. This gives the protein CASSPSGGASDTQYF.

The V and J genes are TRBV5-1 and TRBJ2-3; 13 bases match TRBD2. This CDR3 comprises 16 residues. Germline V CDR1 and CDR2: SGHRS, YFSETQ. V gave up 4 bases and J gave up 2 bases; unmatched junction bases: 4. In nucleotides, the CDR3 is TGCGCCAGCAGCGACGGGACTAGCGGGAACACAGATACGCAGTATTTT. Its translation: CASSDGTSGNTDTQYF.

This chain links TRBV4-3 with TRBJ1-5, with 10 nucleotides matching TRBD1. The CDR3 is 16 residues long. The germline gives CDR1 LGHNA, CDR2 YSLEER. V trimming: 0 bases; J trimming: 4 bases; junction bases outside the gene matches: 3. The DNA of the CDR3 is TGCGCCAGCAGCCAAGATGGGGGACAGGGGAATCAGCCCCAGCATTTT. Its translation: CASSQDGGQGNQPQHF.

The gene calls are TRBV27 and TRBJ2-1; TRBD2 matches at 8 bases. The germline CDR1 and CDR2 sequences are MNHEY and SMNVEV (reference sequence). The length of the CDR3 is 15 residues. V was clipped by 4 bases and J by 6 bases; unmatched bases: 8. The CDR3 region has the DNA TGTGCCAGCAGTTCCCGGGGACTAGTCACCAATGAGCAGTTCTTC. It is translated as CASSSRGLVTNEQFF.

The V and J genes are TRBV11-2 and TRBJ2-7; D is perhaps TRBD1 (5 bases). The V and J ends lost 1 base and 3 bases respectively, with 7 bases between them. This CDR3 spans 13 amino acids. Per the germline V gene, CDR1 is SGHAT and CDR2 is FQNNGV. CDR3 sequence reads: CASSLGQLYEQYV. In nucleotides, the CDR3 is TGTGCCAGCAGCTTAGGACAGCTCTACGAGCAGTACGTC.

V gene TRBV5-1 combines with J gene TRBJ2-1; the match to TRBD2 covers 8 bases. V lost 3 bases and J lost 6; bases outside the gene matches: 8. This CDR3 has 15 amino acids. CDR1 is SGHRS, CDR2 YFSETQ, per germline. CDR3 residues: CASSSGAGEFNEQFF. CDR3 coding DNA: TGCGCCAGCAGCTCTGGAGCGGGAGAGTTCAATGAGCAGTTCTTC.

The CDR3 region is CASSFARGGTEAFF. The CDR3 DNA sequence: TGTGCCAGCAGTTTCGCGAGGGGCGGCACTGAAGCTTTCTTT. This chain connects TRBV28 to TRBJ1-1; perhaps TRBD1 as D (5 bases). V was pared by 3 bases and J by 4 bases, with 12 bases between. There are 14 residues in the CDR3. CDR1 is MDHEN and CDR2 is SYDVKM in the germline V gene.

J is TRBJ2-7 and V is TRBV21-1; the D segment call TRBD2 is taken from the table without a DNA check. TRBV21-1 constitutes a pseudogene. The length of the CDR3 is 15 residues. This CDR3 is CASSMSGGDSYEQYV. Written as DNA, the CDR3 is TGTGCCAGCAGCATGAGCGGGGGAGACAGCTACGAGCAGTACGTC.

This rearrangement joins TRBV30 to TRBJ2-2; 10 bases match TRBD2. J was trimmed by 6 bases and V by 3 bases; bases with no gene match: 7. Germline CDR1 GTSNPN, CDR2 SVGIG (reference sequence). This CDR3 spans 15 amino acids. The CDR3 coding sequence is TGTGCCTGGAGGCTAGCGGGAGTCTTTGCCGGGGAGCTGTTTTTT. Protein sequence: CAWRLAGVFAGELFF. The full variable domain, completed using reference TRBV30 and TRBJ2-2, is SQTIHQWPATLVQPVGSPLSLECTVEGTSNPNLYWYRQAAGRGLQLLFYSVGIGQISSEVPQNLSASRPQDRQFILSSKKLLLSDSGFYLCAWRLAGVFAGELFFGEGSRLTVL.

The rearrangement uses TRBV23-1 and TRBJ1-6; perhaps TRBD1 as D (5 bases). TRBV23-1 is assigned to the ORF class and has an uncertain function. Trimming removed 0 bases from V and 2 bases from J, with 14 bases in between. The CDR3 totals 18 residues. The CDR3 bases are TGCGCCAGCAGTCAATCGCGGGGCAGGACGACCTATAATTCACCCCTCCACTTT. Amino acid sequence: CASSQSRGRTTYNSPLHF.